Sequencing of this T cell receptor beta chain was carried out in a study of identical twins. Study-wide results and caveats: Donors were not followed over many years; analysis was cross-sectional.

TCRdb ran MiXCR on the 5' RACE reads and lists one entry per CDR3 protein. Of 1.5 million to 2 million distinct CDR3 sequences listed, about 30% are singletons. This clonotype came up a few times. The target antigen is unknown. After removal of 1 base from V and 0 bases from J, the junction contained 11 bases not matched to a gene. This CDR3 region has 18 residues. CDR1 MNHEY and CDR2 SMNVEV come from the germline V gene (reference sequence). This sequence originates from a newborn girl in good health. V gene TRBV27 combines with J gene TRBJ2-7, with TRBD2 matching over 8 bases. The sequencing input was cord blood. CDR3 amino acids: CASSLWLAGPIGSYEQYF. CDR3 nucleotide sequence: TGTGCCAGCAGTTTATGGCTAGCGGGTCCAATCGGCTCCTACGAGCAGTACTTC.